The clone carrying this T cell receptor beta chain came up many times. Time point indicated: sample taken at primary tumor resection. Sequencing covered unsorted whole RNA taken from tumor, nontumor lung or frozen PBMC. On each TCR cDNA molecule, a unique molecular identifier was present. One entry per CDR3 protein results from TCRdb running MiXCR on the 5' RACE reads. The data hold approximately 82,000 distinct CDR3 sequences, with around an eighth observed a single time. The V and J ends lost 1 base and 7 bases respectively, with 11 bases between them. The CDR3 covers 12 residues. The V gene's germline CDR1 is SQVTM and CDR2 ANQGSEA. This record comes from a study of spatial heterogeneity in lung cancer.

This receptor was taken from a male donor with early-stage non-small cell lung cancer. This sample comprised PBMCs, obtained at surgery. This sequence joins TRBV29-1 and TRBJ2-7; D is unresolved. DNA of the CDR3: TGCAGCGTTGAAGTAATAGGGCGAGAGCAGTACTTC. It codes for CSVEVIGREQYF.